Shown below are 7 T cell receptor beta chains from a single sample sequenced in a study of cytomegalovirus exposure and HLA in healthy donors. The data were produced by immunoSEQ multiplex PCR, yet TCRdb's version contains in-frame clones alone and is incomplete. The sample consists of about 140,000 clones, roughly four fifths of them appearing once. What was sequenced was PBMCs. Receptors were obtained from a young man in good health and CMV-seropositive.

V and J are TRBV5-6 and TRBJ2-2; D unclear. Trimming left V 0 bases short and J 7 bases short, with 7 bases between. Germline assignment: CDR1 SGHDT and CDR2 YYEEEE. There are 13 residues in the CDR3. This CDR3 is CASSLAVGGELFF. The CDR3 DNA follows: TGTGCCAGCAGCTTGGCGGTTGGCGGGGAGCTGTTTTTT.

This chain uses TRBV4-3 with TRBJ1-2, with D unresolved. Germline assignment: CDR1 LGHNA and CDR2 YSLEER. This CDR3 has 15 residues. V was trimmed by 0 bases and J by 5 bases, leaving 13 bases between them. CDR3 bases: TGCGCCAGCAGCCAAGAAGTCCGAAACTATTATGGCTACACCTTC. This gives the protein CASSQEVRNYYGYTF.

The chain links TRBV4-3 to TRBJ2-2; possibly TRBD2 for D (7 bases). Germline V gives CDR1 LGHNA, CDR2 YSLEER. This CDR3 is built from 16 residues. V was pared by 2 bases and J by 5 bases, with 15 bases between. The DNA for the CDR3 is TGCGCCAGCAGCCAATCCGCGGGGGCCTCGACCGGGGAGCTGTTTTTT. It translates to CASSQSAGASTGELFF.

This chain joins TRBV7-3 and TRBJ1-1; D ambiguous. Trimming took 1 base from V and 6 from J, leaving 9 bases between them. The CDR3 is made up of 13 amino acids. CDR1 and CDR2 (germline): SGHTA, FQGTGA. CDR3 region: CASSLIGSAEAFF. The CDR3 coding sequence is TGTGCCAGCAGCTTAATAGGGAGCGCTGAAGCTTTCTTT.

The chain couples TRBV9 to TRBJ2-7, with TRBD1 matching over 7 bases. Germline V lookup: CDR1 SGDLS, CDR2 YYNGEE. Losses at the gene ends were 3 bases for V and 5 bases for J; bases not matched to a gene: 2. The CDR3 is 12 residues long. CDR3 residues: CASSGQGNEQYF. CDR3 DNA: TGTGCCAGCAGCGGACAGGGTAACGAGCAGTACTTC.

The rearrangement links TRBV6-6 to TRBJ1-3, with TRBD1 matching over 8 bases. The CDR3 consists of 15 residues. The germline CDR1 and CDR2 sequences are MNHNY and SVGAGI (reference sequence). With 8 bases clipped from V and 2 bases from J, the junction kept 8 bases outside the gene matches. The CDR3 nucleotides read TGTGCCAGCCGTAGGGCGGACAGGGCTGGAAACACCATATATTTT. Translation gives CASRRADRAGNTIYF.

The chain carries TRBV5-4 and TRBJ1-2, with unresolved D. Deletions cut 1 base from V and 1 base from J, with 8 bases between. CDR3 length: 14 amino acids. Germline V gene sequence: CDR1 SGHNT, CDR2 YYREEE (reference sequence). This CDR3 is CASSLTVFNYGYTF. The CDR3 nucleotides are TGTGCCAGCAGCTTGACAGTTTTTAACTATGGCTACACCTTC.